Listed here are 29 T cell receptor beta chains from one sample, sequenced in a study of blood T cells in healthy people across ages. Primed by a sample-barcoded 5' primer and a J-beta primer mix, a second PCR proceeded for 7 to 11 cycles. TCRdb itself ran the 5' RACE reads through MiXCR, one entry per CDR3 protein. This table holds approximately 800,000 distinct CDR3 sequences, 30% to 45% found once. The specimen sequenced was blood. These receptors were obtained from a man aged 18 to 35 in good health.

A note on this clonotype: A much larger clone sits a single nucleotide away, making a read error possible. The rearrangement joins TRBV4-2 to TRBJ1-2, with no clear D. CDR3 length equals 12 residues. Germline V gene data show CDR1 as LGHNA and CDR2 as YNFKEQ. The CDR3 coding sequence is TGTGCCAGCAGTACCAGCGACTATGGCTACATCTTC. Protein sequence: CASSTSDYGYIF.

This clonotype showed up just a few times. The genes are TRBV7-2 and TRBJ2-1; 12 bases agree with TRBD2. Germline V gene lookup returns CDR1 SGHTA and CDR2 FQGNSA. The trim removed 4 bases at V and 6 bases at J, leaving 4 bases unmatched. The CDR3 length is 15 residues. This CDR3 is CASSSGLAGTNEQFF. In DNA, the CDR3 is TGTGCCAGCAGCTCGGGACTAGCGGGTACCAATGAGCAGTTCTTC.

The chain couples TRBV29-1 to TRBJ2-1; D gene uncertain. Germline loops: CDR1 SQVTM, CDR2 ANQGSEA. The CDR3 runs to 11 residues. The V gene lost 4 bases and the J gene lost 6 bases, with 7 bases spanning the gap. CDR3 residues: CSVGQGNEQFF. DNA for the CDR3: TGCAGCGTTGGGCAAGGCAATGAGCAGTTCTTC.

This chain joins TRBV20-1 and TRBJ1-2; no firm D call. The CDR3 runs to 12 residues. Germline loops: CDR1 DFQATT, CDR2 SNEGSKA (reference sequence). V lost 1 base and J lost 8, with 11 bases in between. CDR3: CSARGITKGYTF. The DNA for the CDR3 is TGCAGTGCTAGAGGGATCACAAAGGGCTACACCTTC.

V is TRBV5-1 and J is TRBJ2-3; D may be TRBD1 (6 bases). The CDR3 runs to 14 residues. V was trimmed by 4 bases and J by 3 bases, leaving 12 bases between them. Germline assignment: CDR1 SGHRS and CDR2 YFSETQ. CDR3 DNA sequence: TGCGCCAGCAGCGTGTGGGGGCGGACAGATACGCAGTATTTT. It translates to CASSVWGRTDTQYF. Looking up the rest from reference TRBV5-1 and TRBJ2-3 gives the full variable domain: KAGVTQTPRYLIKTRGQQVTLSCSPISGHRSVSWYQQTPGQGLQFLFEYFSETQRNKGNFPGRFSGRQFSNSRSEMNVSTLELGDSALYLCASSVWGRTDTQYFGPGTRLTVL.

V and J are TRBV10-3 and TRBJ2-1; D perhaps matches TRBD1 (5 bases). The J call may be faulty, since TRBJ2-7 better matches the DNA end. CDR3 length equals 13 residues. Looked up from germline, CDR1 is ENHRY and CDR2 is SYGVKD. CDR3: CAISGPMDNEQYF. In DNA form, the CDR3 reads TGTGCCATCAGTGGGCCCATGGACAATGAGCAGTACTTC.

In the case of this clonotype: A much larger clone lies a single base off, so this may be a read error. CDR3 DNA sequence: TGTGCCAGCAGTTTCGGGTACACTGAAGCTTTCTTT. Its protein product is CASSFGYTEAFF. The chain is built from TRBV12-3 or TRBV12-4 and TRBJ1-1; no clear D. V was shortened by 3 bases and J by 3 bases, with 5 bases between the two germline ends. The CDR3 runs to 12 residues.

The chain links TRBV5-1 to TRBJ2-5; 8 bases are shared with TRBD2. The V gene's germline CDR1 is SGHRS and CDR2 YFSETQ. This CDR3 is built from 17 residues. V gave up 3 bases and J gave up 0 bases; unmatched junction bases: 10. CDR3 amino acids: CASSWSSPGGNQETQYF. CDR3 DNA sequence: TGCGCCAGCAGCTGGTCGTCTCCGGGGGGGAACCAAGAGACCCAGTACTTC.

This clonotype came up a few times. The V gene is TRBV4-2, the J gene TRBJ2-6, with D perhaps matching TRBD1 or TRBD2 (5 bases each). Germline CDR1 is LGHNA and CDR2 is YNFKEQ. The CDR3 is 17 residues long. V lost 3 bases to trimming and J lost 0 bases, with 12 bases between them. The CDR3 region is CASSQTRGRSGANVLTF. CDR3 DNA: TGTGCCAGCAGCCAGACTCGGGGCCGCTCTGGGGCCAACGTCCTGACTTTC.

Regarding this clonotype: A much bigger clone sits one base away, suggesting this may be a read error. The chain combines TRBV7-3 with TRBJ2-1, with a tentative D call TRBD1 (5 bases). The V gene lost 5 bases and the J gene lost 0 bases, with 11 bases spanning the gap. This CDR3 is built from 15 residues. Per germline, CDR1 SGHTA and CDR2 FQGTGA. Here the CDR3 DNA reads TGTGCCAGCAGCCCCCGACAGAACTCCTACAATGAGCAGTTCTTC. This gives the protein CASSPRQNSYNEQFF.

About this clonotype itself: Possible read error: a much larger clone is one base away. The J gene is TRBJ2-3, the V gene TRBV2, with D perhaps assigned TRBD1 or TRBD2 (5 bases each). CDR1 is SNHLY and CDR2 is FYNNEI in the germline V gene. The CDR3 covers 18 residues. The V gene lost 6 bases and the J gene lost 2 bases, with 24 bases spanning the gap. The CDR3 DNA is TGTGCCAGCAGCCCAACCTCCGCCGGGGACGCCTCCACAGATACGCAGTATTTT. As protein: CASSPTSAGDASTDTQYF. The variable domain in full, completed from reference TRBV2 and TRBJ2-3, reads EPEVTQTPSHQVTQMGQEVILRCVPISNHLYFYWYRQILGQKVEFLVSFYNNEISEKSEIFDDQFSVERPDGSNFTLKIRSTKLEDSAMYFCASSPTSAGDASTDTQYFGPGTRLTVL.

In this sample, this clonotype turned up a few times. This chain links TRBV2 with TRBJ2-5; D is undetermined. There are 15 residues in the CDR3. CDR1 is SNHLY, CDR2 FYNNEI, per germline. V was cut by 4 bases and J by 0 bases, with 12 bases left in between. DNA of the CDR3: TGTGCCAGCAGTGGCCTACCGACGTACCAAGAGACCCAGTACTTC. This encodes CASSGLPTYQETQYF.

This chain uses TRBV20-1 with TRBJ1-5; no reliable D call. This CDR3 is built from 13 residues. Trimming shortened V by 3 bases and J by 5 bases, and 11 bases separated the two germline ends. Per germline, CDR1 DFQATT and CDR2 SNEGSKA (reference sequence). In DNA form, the CDR3 reads TGCAGTGCTAGGGGGTCAGAAGATCAGCCCCAGCATTTT. The encoded protein is CSARGSEDQPQHF.

This clonotype came up a few times. The rearrangement uses TRBV4-3 and TRBJ2-3; tentatively, D is TRBD1 (6 bases). The CDR3 runs 17 residues. V gave up 4 bases and J gave up 2 bases, with 19 bases separating them. The germline V gene has CDR1 LGHNA and CDR2 YSLEER. CDR3 loop: CASSREVGQTHTDTQYF. The CDR3 DNA sequence: TGCGCCAGCAGCCGTGAAGTTGGACAGACCCACACAGATACGCAGTATTTT.

The CDR3 sequence: CASSRPDSANEQYF. DNA for the CDR3: TGTGCCAGCAGCCGACCCGACAGCGCGAACGAGCAGTACTTC. This rearrangement joins TRBV7-2 to TRBJ2-7; D might be TRBD1 (5 bases). Trimming removed 5 bases at V and 5 bases at J, with 16 bases between. The CDR3 length is 14 residues. CDR1 is SGHTA, CDR2 FQGNSA, per germline.

The V gene is TRBV18, the J gene TRBJ2-1; tentatively, D is TRBD1 (6 bases). The assigned J gene may be wrong: the sequence end matches TRBJ2-7 better. The germline gives CDR1 KGHSH, CDR2 LQKENI. CDR3 size: 17 residues. The CDR3 spells CASSHIQGIGSYNEQYF. The CDR3 DNA follows: TGTGCCAGCTCACACATACAGGGAATCGGCTCCTACAATGAGCAGTACTTC.

As to this clonotype: Germline is not matched at one junction end, which may reflect a read error. The rearrangement joins TRBV25-1 to TRBJ1-1; 7 bases line up with TRBD1. Germline V gene lookup returns CDR1 MGHDK and CDR2 SYGVNS. The CDR3 extends over 15 amino acids. Written as DNA, the CDR3 is TGTTCCAGCACCACCTGGAATCACAGGGGACCTGAAGCTTTCTTT. Translating it yields CSSTTWNHRGPEAFF.

The rearrangement uses TRBV5-1 and TRBJ1-2, with TRBD1 matching 11 bases. The CDR3 sequence is 15 residues long. Germline V gene data show CDR1 as SGHRS and CDR2 as YFSETQ. Trimming removed 4 bases from V and 4 bases from J; junction bases left unmatched: 6. The CDR3: CASSDGQGAGYGYTF. The DNA for the CDR3 is TGCGCCAGCAGCGATGGACAGGGGGCAGGCTATGGCTACACCTTC.

This clonotype was observed a few times. The V gene is TRBV9, the J gene TRBJ2-1; perhaps TRBD2 as D (5 bases). V was cut by 2 bases and J by 10 bases, with 19 bases left in between. The germline gives CDR1 SGDLS, CDR2 YYNGEE. The CDR3 length is 15 residues. Here the CDR3 reads CASSVGNGFQKEQFF. DNA for the CDR3: TGTGCCAGCAGCGTCGGGAATGGGTTTCAGAAGGAGCAGTTCTTC. The entire variable domain, with the rest obtained from reference TRBV9 and TRBJ2-1, is as follows: DSGVTQTPKHLITATGQRVTLRCSPRSGDLSVYWYQQSLDQGLQFLIQYYNGEERAKGNILERFSAQQFPDLHSELNLSSLELGDSALYFCASSVGNGFQKEQFFGPGTRLTVL.

As concerns this clonotype: Since a much larger clone is just one base distant, this may be a read error. The chain's CDR3 is CACSFQVYNEQFF. DNA for the CDR3: TGTGCCTGCAGTTTCCAGGTCTACAATGAGCAGTTCTTC. The chain carries TRBV12-3 or TRBV12-4 and TRBJ2-1; D remains ambiguous. There are 13 residues in the CDR3.

This clonotype was observed a handful of times. The V gene is TRBV18, the J gene TRBJ2-1; D is uncertain. Germline loops: CDR1 KGHSH, CDR2 LQKENI. The V and J ends lost 3 bases and 6 bases respectively, with 12 bases between them. This CDR3 is 14 amino acids long. This CDR3 is CASSPLSVVNEQFF. CDR3 DNA: TGTGCCAGCTCACCGCTCTCCGTGGTCAATGAGCAGTTCTTC.

The chain combines TRBV16 with TRBJ1-3, with 7 bases matching TRBD1. This CDR3 has 18 residues. Germline V CDR1 and CDR2: KGHSY, FQNENV. Trimming took 0 bases from V and 0 from J; bases not matched to a gene: 8. The CDR3 coding sequence is TGTGCCAGCAGCCAATCGGCTCGGGACAGTACCTCTGGAAACACCATATATTTT. It translates to CASSQSARDSTSGNTIYF.

Ten or more counts support this clonotype. This chain connects TRBV12-3 or TRBV12-4 to TRBJ2-7; D ambiguous. The CDR3 covers 13 residues. V was trimmed by 7 bases and J by 7 bases, leaving 17 bases between them. CDR3: CASTATRALEQYF. DNA of the CDR3: TGTGCCAGCACCGCGACACGGGCGTTGGAGCAGTACTTC.

In its sample, this clonotype was seen a few times. The rearrangement links TRBV21-1 to TRBJ2-3. TRBV21-1 is a pseudogene segment. This CDR3 is 12 amino acids long. The CDR3 DNA reads TGTGCCAGCGAACGGAGAGCAGATACGCAGTATTTT. It encodes CASERRADTQYF.

This chain uses TRBV5-1 with TRBJ2-2, with D possibly called TRBD1 or TRBD2 (5 bases each). Germline V lookup: CDR1 SGHRS, CDR2 YFSETQ. V was clipped by 0 bases and J by 5 bases, with 14 bases between them. CDR3 length: 16 amino acids. The chain's CDR3 is CASSLARDRVTGELFF. For the CDR3, the DNA is TGCGCCAGCAGCTTGGCCAGGGACCGGGTAACCGGGGAGCTGTTTTTT.

The J gene is TRBJ1-4, the V gene TRBV20-1, with 8 positions matching TRBD1. Trimming took 6 bases from V and 4 from J; bases not matched to a gene: 4. The CDR3 is 13 residues long. Germline loops: CDR1 DFQATT, CDR2 SNEGSKA (reference sequence). The CDR3 region is CSAAGQDNEKLFF. The CDR3 DNA reads TGCAGTGCAGCGGGACAGGATAATGAAAAACTGTTTTTT.

This clonotype was detected only a few times. The chain carries TRBV7-8 and TRBJ1-2; no firm D call. CDR3 length: 14 amino acids. V lost 3 bases and J lost 4, with 12 bases in between. The germline V gene encodes CDR1 SGHVS and CDR2 FQNEAQ. CDR3 coding DNA: TGTGCCAGCAGCTTTGTGGGGATTAGCTATGGCTACACCTTC. Protein product: CASSFVGISYGYTF.

This clonotype was seen a few times. V usage is TRBV4-3 and J usage is TRBJ2-3; 12 nucleotides agree with TRBD2. V shed 1 base and J 0 bases; nucleotides not matched to a gene: 5. Germline CDR1 reads LGHNA; CDR2 reads YSLEER. This CDR3 has 18 amino acids. CDR3 residues: CASSQGPSGGASTDTQYF. The CDR3 nucleotides are TGCGCCAGCAGCCAAGGTCCTAGCGGGGGGGCTAGCACAGATACGCAGTATTTT.

This clonotype was detected a few times. V usage is TRBV28 and J usage is TRBJ1-2; possible D gene TRBD1, 6 bases. The CDR3 sequence is 15 residues long. Trimming shortened V by 5 bases and J by 4 bases, and 17 bases separated the two germline ends. The germline CDR1 and CDR2 sequences are MDHEN and SYDVKM. CDR3 in amino acids: CASSQTGTNVYGYTF. The CDR3 DNA follows: TGTGCCAGCAGTCAGACCGGGACAAACGTCTATGGCTACACCTTC.